Sequencing of this T cell receptor (beta chain) was carried out in a study of blood T cells in healthy people across ages. A second PCR, run for 7 to 11 cycles, used a sample-barcoded 5' primer plus a J-beta primer mix. Researchers report that a template-switch adaptor with 12 random nucleotides tagged each cDNA molecule. MiXCR was run by TCRdb on the 5' RACE reads, yielding one entry per CDR3 protein. This sample has approximately 800,000 distinct CDR3 sequences, with about 61% found just once. Input material: blood. This clonotype was sampled from a middle-aged man in good health.

CDR3 amino acids: CASSLEYTDTQYF. CDR3 nucleotide sequence: TGTGCCAGCAGCTTAGAGTACACAGATACGCAGTATTTT. This chain uses TRBV11-3 with TRBJ2-3; no clear D gene. The CDR3 length is 13 residues. Germline V gives CDR1 SGHNT, CDR2 YENEEA. The V and J ends lost 0 bases and 2 bases respectively, with 3 bases between them. Full variable domain (rest looked up from reference TRBV11-3 and TRBJ2-3): EAGVVQSPRYKIIEKKQPVAFWCNPISGHNTLYWYLQNLGQGPELLIRYENEEAVDDSQLPKDRFSAERLKGVDSTLKIQPAELGDSAVYLCASSLEYTDTQYFGPGTRLTVL.